The clone carrying this T cell receptor (beta chain) was picked up a small number of times. The target antigen is unknown. This record comes from a study of post-analysis software for immune sequencing data. Study-level results: Relative to controls, patients had about five TRBV segments at higher frequency, with TRBV5-6, TRBV5-1 and TRBV20-1 among these.

Unique molecular identifiers were built into the TCR beta cDNA libraries. The authors obtained roughly 550,000 cDNA molecules from roughly 1 to 10 million T cells. One entry per CDR3 protein results from TCRdb running MiXCR on the PCR reads. The sample records fewer than 550,000 distinct CDR3 sequences, 30% to 40% being singletons. Germline V gene lookup returns CDR1 WNHNN and CDR2 SYGVQD (reference sequence). Trimming removed 3 bases from V and 7 bases from J; junction bases left unmatched: 21. The CDR3 contains 19 residues. The V gene is TRBV10-1, the J gene TRBJ2-1; 7 bases are a match to TRBD2. This receptor was obtained from a girl aged 2-17 years with multiple sclerosis. The specimen was blood. The CDR3 DNA reads as TGCGCCAGCAGTGACCCCAGGTCTGAGGCGGGGGACCCTTTAAATGAGCAGTTCTTC. It translates to CASSDPRSEAGDPLNEQFF.